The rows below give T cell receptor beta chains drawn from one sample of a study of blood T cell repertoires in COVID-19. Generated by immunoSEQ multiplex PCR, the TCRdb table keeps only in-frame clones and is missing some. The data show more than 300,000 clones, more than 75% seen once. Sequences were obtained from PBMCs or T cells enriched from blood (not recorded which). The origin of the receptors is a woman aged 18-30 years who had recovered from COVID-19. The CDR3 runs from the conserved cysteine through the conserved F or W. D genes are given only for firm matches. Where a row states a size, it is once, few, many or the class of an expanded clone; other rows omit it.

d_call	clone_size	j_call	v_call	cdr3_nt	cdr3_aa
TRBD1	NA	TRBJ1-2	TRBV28	TGTGCCAGCATTTCGGGGGACAGGGCTAAGTATGGCTACACCTTC	CASISGDRAKYGYTF
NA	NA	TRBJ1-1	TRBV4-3	TGCGCCAGCAGCCAAGCTTGGATGGGGGGCACTGAAGCTTTCTTT	CASSQAWMGGTEAFF
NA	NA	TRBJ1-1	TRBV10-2	TGCGCCAGCAGTGAGTCGAGGCCAGAAGCTTTCTTT	CASSESRPEAFF
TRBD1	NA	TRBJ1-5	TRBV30	TGTGCCTGGAGTTTCCAGGGGGGAAATCAGCCCCAGCATTTT	CAWSFQGGNQPQHF
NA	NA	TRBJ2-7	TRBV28	TGTGCCAGCAGTTTGGAGGGATTTGCGAACGAGCAGTACTTC	CASSLEGFANEQYF
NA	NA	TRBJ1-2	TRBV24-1	TGTGCCACCAGTGATGAGCAGGGTTCCGACTATGGCTACACCTTC	CATSDEQGSDYGYTF
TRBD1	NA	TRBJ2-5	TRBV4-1	TGCGCCAGCAGCAACAGATACCGGGACAGCCAAGAGACCCAGTACTTC	CASSNRYRDSQETQYF
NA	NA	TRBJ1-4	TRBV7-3	TGTGCCAGCAGCTTAAGAGGCAGGGCTAATGAAAAACTGTTTTTT	CASSLRGRANEKLFF
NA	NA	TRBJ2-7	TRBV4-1	TGCGCCAGCAGCCAAGGCCCGAGAGGGTTAGGCAGGGAGCAGTACTTC	CASSQGPRGLGREQYF
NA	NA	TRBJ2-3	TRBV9	TGTGCCAGCAGCGTAGCCCGGACACCCTTCACAGATACGCAGTATTTT	CASSVARTPFTDTQYF
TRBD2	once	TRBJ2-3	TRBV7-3	TGTGCCAGCAGCTTCGGGCTAGCGGGGGGAGATACGCAGTATTTT	CASSFGLAGGDTQYF
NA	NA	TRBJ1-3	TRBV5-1	TGCGCCAGCAGCTTACCCGGCTCTGGAAACACCATATATTTT	CASSLPGSGNTIYF
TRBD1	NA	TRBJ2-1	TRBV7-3	TGTGCCAGCAGCATGGGACAGGGGCCTTACAATGAGCAGTTCTTC	CASSMGQGPYNEQFF
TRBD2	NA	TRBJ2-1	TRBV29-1	TGCAGCGTTGAAAAGCGGGGCTCCTACAATGAGCAGTTCTTC	CSVEKRGSYNEQFF
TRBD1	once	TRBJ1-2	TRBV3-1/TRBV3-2	TGTGCCAGCAACCTTGGGGGGACAGGAGATATCACGGGATACACCTTC	CASNLGGTGDITGYTF
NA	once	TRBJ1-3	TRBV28	TGTGCCAGCAGTTTGGGCGGGACCCAGGGGACTAAGAACACCATATATTTT	CASSLGGTQGTKNTIYF
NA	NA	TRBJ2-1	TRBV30	TGTGCCTGGAGTGCCCAGATCAGCGATGAGCAGTTCTTC	CAWSAQISDEQFF
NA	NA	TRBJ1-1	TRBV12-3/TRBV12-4	TGTGCCAGCAGTCTATTACAGGGCACTGAAGCTTTCTTT	CASSLLQGTEAFF